The 29 T cell receptor beta chains reported below all come from one sample, sequenced in a study of cytomegalovirus exposure and HLA in healthy donors. A multiplex PCR was run with 60 Vbeta primers and 13 Jbeta primers. TCRdb keeps only in-frame clones here, not all; method: immunoSEQ multiplex PCR. Of some 160,000 clones in the sample, around 76% were seen once. The sample comprised PBMCs. The receptors here all came from a man aged 40-49 years in good health and CMV-seronegative.

This clone appeared a single time. The gene calls are TRBV6-5 and TRBJ2-5; D is possibly TRBD1 (7 bases). This CDR3 is built from 15 residues. V was trimmed by 6 bases and J by 2 bases, leaving 16 bases between them. Germline V gene lookup returns CDR1 MNHEY and CDR2 SVGAGI. The CDR3: CASRSRQGGQETQYF. The CDR3 region has the DNA TGTGCCAGCAGGTCCCGACAGGGAGGACAAGAGACCCAGTACTTC.

The genes are TRBV10-3 and TRBJ2-6; TRBD1 aligns across 7 bases. Germline V gene lookup returns CDR1 ENHRY and CDR2 SYGVKD. Trimming cost V 4 bases and J 1 base; bases outside gene matches: 13. There are 19 residues in the CDR3. The CDR3 protein is CAISGQGQATASGANVLTF. The CDR3 DNA is TGTGCCATCAGTGGACAAGGACAGGCCACCGCTTCTGGGGCCAACGTCCTGACTTTC.

The chain carries TRBV4-1 and TRBJ1-2; D is undetermined. Germline V gives CDR1 MGHRA, CDR2 YSYEKL. Trimming took off 3 bases at V and 8 bases at J, with 13 bases between the two ends. The CDR3 covers 13 residues. CDR3 DNA: TGCGCCAGCAGCCAGTCCACACGGGTCGGCTACACCTTC. Translated: CASSQSTRVGYTF.

The V gene is TRBV4-1, the J gene TRBJ1-2, with TRBD1 as a possible D gene (6 bases). V was cut by 6 bases and J by 2 bases, with 19 bases left in between. CDR3 length equals 16 residues. Germline lookup yields CDR1 MGHRA and CDR2 YSYEKL. The CDR3 protein is CASRGGQGTLNYGYTF. CDR3 DNA: TGCGCCAGCAGGGGGGGGCAGGGGACCCTCAACTATGGCTACACCTTC.

The chain couples TRBV4-1 to TRBJ2-3; D remains ambiguous. Germline loops: CDR1 MGHRA, CDR2 YSYEKL. The V end lost 0 bases, the J end lost 8 bases, and 12 bases lay between the germline ends. CDR3 length equals 14 residues. The CDR3 region is CASSQDRSVGTQYF. CDR3 coding DNA: TGCGCCAGCAGCCAAGATCGGAGCGTTGGTACGCAGTATTTT.

The chain joins TRBV7-2 to TRBJ2-3; D unclear. The length of the CDR3 is 15 residues. V was pared by 5 bases and J by 3 bases, with 15 bases between. The germline CDR1 and CDR2 sequences are SGHTA and FQGNSA. The CDR3 spells CASSLAAPTTDTQYF. For the CDR3, the DNA is TGTGCCAGCAGCCTGGCGGCGCCTACAACAGATACGCAGTATTTT.

The CDR3 bases are TGTGCCAGCAGTCAAACAGGGTTAGGGTTCCCTGAAGCTTTCTTT. Translated, it gives CASSQTGLGFPEAFF. The V gene is TRBV28, the J gene TRBJ1-1; weak D call: TRBD1 (6 bases). This CDR3 region has 15 residues. Germline V CDR1 and CDR2: MDHEN, SYDVKM. The ends were cut back, 5 bases at V and 6 bases at J, with 19 bases in the middle.

The gene calls are TRBV30 and TRBJ2-7; D not certain. The CDR3 has 11 amino acids. The V gene lost 0 bases and the J gene lost 5 bases, with 5 bases spanning the gap. Germline V CDR1 and CDR2: GTSNPN, SVGIG (reference sequence). Here the CDR3 DNA reads TGTGCCTGGAGTGTGGGCGACGAGCAGTACGTC. Protein sequence: CAWSVGDEQYV.

The chain joins TRBV11-2 to TRBJ2-7; the D is unclear. V was trimmed by 0 bases and J by 3 bases, leaving 9 bases between them. The CDR3 extends over 14 amino acids. The germline gives CDR1 SGHAT, CDR2 FQNNGV. This CDR3 is CASSLEPGSYEQYV. Here the CDR3 DNA reads TGTGCCAGCAGCTTAGAACCGGGTAGCTACGAGCAGTACGTC.

This chain uses TRBV5-1 with TRBJ2-7; tentative D call: TRBD1 (5 bases). Germline V CDR1 and CDR2: SGHRS, YFSETQ. The ends were cut back, 2 bases at V and 5 bases at J, with 14 bases in the middle. This CDR3 spans 14 amino acids. CDR3 nucleotide sequence: TGCGCCAGCAGCTTCCCCGACAGTCCCGACGAGCAGTACTTC. Translation gives CASSFPDSPDEQYF.

The gene calls are TRBV5-1 and TRBJ2-3; D perhaps matches TRBD1 (6 bases). The CDR3 has 16 amino acids. V was shortened by 1 base and J by 1 base, with 13 bases between the two germline ends. Looked up from germline, CDR1 is SGHRS and CDR2 is YFSETQ. The CDR3 coding sequence is TGCGCCAGCAGCTTGATGTGGGGGCGACGCACAGATACGCAGTATTTT. Its protein is CASSLMWGRRTDTQYF.

This clone has a handful of counts. The genes are TRBV19 and TRBJ2-1, with D possibly matching TRBD2 (6 bases). In germline, CDR1 is LNHDA, CDR2 SQIVND (reference sequence). V lost 4 bases, J lost 1 base, and 11 bases lay in between. This CDR3 spans 15 amino acids. CDR3 DNA: TGTGCCAGTAGTACACGGGACTCATCCTACAATGAGCAGTTCTTC. Encoded protein: CASSTRDSSYNEQFF.

This clone was counted once. The V gene is TRBV6-5, the J gene TRBJ2-7, with no clear D. Trimming took 6 bases from V and 0 from J, leaving 15 bases between them. Germline V CDR1 and CDR2: MNHEY, SVGAGI. The CDR3 spans 15 residues. The CDR3 region is CASRLERGDSYEQYF. DNA for the CDR3: TGTGCCAGCAGGTTAGAACGAGGCGACTCCTACGAGCAGTACTTC.

This chain joins TRBV9 and TRBJ1-2, with D perhaps matching TRBD1 (6 bases). V was shortened by 4 bases and J by 2 bases, with 15 bases between the two germline ends. This CDR3 has 15 residues. Germline CDR1 reads SGDLS; CDR2 reads YYNGEE. For the CDR3, the DNA is TGTGCCAGCAGCTATAGCCGACAGGAAAACTATGGCTACACCTTC. It encodes CASSYSRQENYGYTF.

The chain couples TRBV5-6 to TRBJ2-1, with D possibly matching TRBD1 (5 bases). Germline CDR1 SGHDT, CDR2 YYEEEE. V lost 3 bases and J lost 0, with 13 bases in between. This CDR3 region has 16 residues. The CDR3 region is CASSWQGASSYNEQFF. CDR3 bases: TGTGCCAGCAGCTGGCAGGGTGCGAGCTCCTACAATGAGCAGTTCTTC.

The V gene is TRBV5-4, the J gene TRBJ2-1; 9 bases fit TRBD1. The germline V gene encodes CDR1 SGHNT and CDR2 YYREEE (reference sequence). V trimming: 4 bases; J trimming: 4 bases; junction bases outside the gene matches: 9. The CDR3 has 16 amino acids. The CDR3: CASSRTGGTGYNEQFF. The CDR3, as DNA: TGTGCCAGCAGCCGAACCGGCGGGACAGGGTACAATGAGCAGTTCTTC.

The J gene is TRBJ2-7, the V gene TRBV6-6; 10 bases are shared with TRBD1. CDR1 and CDR2 (germline): MNHNY, SVGAGI (reference sequence). Trimming removed 6 bases from V and 2 bases from J; junction bases left unmatched: 7. The CDR3 covers 15 residues. In DNA form, the CDR3 reads TGTGCCAGCAGACCCCCCGGGACAGGGGCCTACGAGCAGTACTTC. This translates into CASRPPGTGAYEQYF.

This rearrangement joins TRBV27 to TRBJ1-5; 9 bases agree with TRBD1. The V segment lost 6 bases and the J segment 0 bases; nucleotides outside the gene matches: 9. Germline CDR1 and CDR2: MNHEY and SMNVEV (reference sequence). The length of the CDR3 is 17 residues. CDR3 DNA: TGTGCCAGCAGCTTGACAGGGGGTTATGTTAGCAATCAGCCCCAGCATTTT. Translation gives CASSLTGGYVSNQPQHF.

The chain joins TRBV27 to TRBJ2-7; D gene unclear. V was trimmed by 5 bases and J by 3 bases, leaving 11 bases between them. The CDR3 has 13 residues. Germline V lookup: CDR1 MNHEY, CDR2 SMNVEV (reference sequence). This CDR3 is CASSPRSNYEQYF. The CDR3 DNA sequence: TGTGCCAGCAGTCCCCGGAGCAACTACGAGCAGTACTTC.

The V call is TRBV6-5, the J call TRBJ1-5, with 8 bases lining up with TRBD1. CDR1 MNHEY and CDR2 SVGAGI come from the germline V gene. V was clipped by 6 bases and J by 5 bases; unmatched bases: 9. CDR3 size: 15 residues. The CDR3 DNA reads as TGTGCCAGCAGCTTACGACAGGGGTTCGATCAGCCCCAGCATTTT. Protein: CASSLRQGFDQPQHF.

The chain has TRBV11-2 and TRBJ2-5; D not resolved. The last part of the DNA fits TRBJ2-7 better; the J call may be wrong. Germline V lookup: CDR1 SGHAT, CDR2 FQNNGV. The CDR3 is 14 residues long. CDR3 sequence (DNA): TGTGCCAGCAGCTCCCTATCCATCTCCTACGAGCAGTACTTC. It is translated as CASSSLSISYEQYF.

The chain recombines TRBV5-1 with TRBJ1-1; D may be TRBD1 (5 bases). The CDR3 loop spans 13 amino acids. Trimming stripped 2 bases from V and 5 bases from J, with 10 bases between. The V gene's germline CDR1 is SGHRS and CDR2 YFSETQ. The CDR3 spells CASSFFGGTEAFF. In DNA form, the CDR3 reads TGCGCCAGCAGCTTTTTCGGGGGAACTGAAGCTTTCTTT.

This rearrangement joins TRBV6-6 to TRBJ1-2, with 8 bases that match TRBD1. The CDR3 length is 13 residues. V shed 5 bases and J 4 bases; nucleotides not matched to a gene: 3. Looked up from germline, CDR1 is MNHNY and CDR2 is SVGAGI (reference sequence). The CDR3 DNA is TGTGCCAGCAGTCCGGACAGGGCCTATGGCTACACCTTC. Translating it yields CASSPDRAYGYTF.

The rearrangement links TRBV9 to TRBJ2-1; no clear D. V lost 0 bases, J lost 8 bases, and 9 bases lay in between. Germline loops: CDR1 SGDLS, CDR2 YYNGEE. The CDR3 is 13 residues long. CDR3 in amino acids: CASSVGQPDEQFF. The CDR3 DNA reads as TGTGCCAGCAGCGTAGGACAACCGGATGAGCAGTTCTTC.

The gene calls are TRBV2 and TRBJ2-3, with 9 bases that match TRBD2. The CDR3 has 14 amino acids. CDR1 and CDR2 (germline): SNHLY, FYNNEI. Trimming cost V 6 bases and J 3 bases; bases outside gene matches: 4. CDR3 sequence (DNA): TGTGCCAGCAGCGCCGGACTAGCGACAGATACGCAGTATTTT. Translation gives CASSAGLATDTQYF.

The V gene is TRBV7-9, the J gene TRBJ2-7; a weak D match, TRBD2 (7 bases). The CDR3 sequence is 14 residues long. Between the trimmed V and J ends, which lost 5 bases and 6 bases, there was a span of 17 bases. Germline loops: CDR1 SEHNR, CDR2 FQNEAQ (reference sequence). The chain's CDR3 is CASSLMGGQCEQYV. CDR3 bases: TGTGCCAGCAGCCTCATGGGGGGGCAGTGCGAGCAGTACGTC.

This clone was seen more than once but under ten times. The chain couples TRBV27 to TRBJ2-7; no clear D. This CDR3 contains 14 residues. Per germline, CDR1 MNHEY and CDR2 SMNVEV (reference sequence). Deletions cut 8 bases from V and 3 bases from J, with 17 bases between. The CDR3 loop is CASSIQLGVYEQYF. The CDR3 DNA sequence: TGTGCCAGCTCGATACAACTGGGCGTCTACGAGCAGTACTTC.

This chain joins TRBV9 and TRBJ1-1; D call uncertain. Looked up from germline, CDR1 is SGDLS and CDR2 is YYNGEE. V lost 5 bases and J 1 base, leaving 12 bases between the germline ends. This CDR3 is built from 14 residues. Written as DNA, the CDR3 is TGTGCCAGCAGTCCGGTTGCGGCGAACACTGAAGCTTTCTTT. It yields the protein CASSPVAANTEAFF.

The V and J genes are TRBV15 and TRBJ2-1; D unresolved. The CDR3 is 18 residues long. The germline V and J ends were trimmed by 0 bases and 2 bases, with 17 bases remaining between them. The germline gives CDR1 LNHNV, CDR2 YYDKDF (reference sequence). The DNA for the CDR3 is TGTGCCACCAGCAGAGATCGGGTAACTACCTTGCCCTACAATGAGCAGTTCTTC. Protein sequence: CATSRDRVTTLPYNEQFF.